This T cell receptor beta chain is drawn from a study of blood T cell repertoires in COVID-19. Study in general: From T cells, B-cell-depleted T cells, or PBMCs came the material, which was cDNA or gDNA.

As originally analysed: Reference gene primers were amplified, and this amplification served to estimate nucleated cell counts. Produced via immunoSEQ multiplex PCR; TCRdb's table is partial and in-frame only. V, J and clone size reflect that table, while D and trimming were determined from the DNA. The sample lists approximately 99,000 clones; 60% to 85% were seen once. The V gene end was trimmed by 4 bases and the J gene end by 3 bases; junction bases not matched to a gene: 9. CDR1 WSHSY and CDR2 SAAADI come from the germline V gene. The CDR3 loop spans 17 amino acids. The rearrangement uses TRBV10-2 and TRBJ2-7; 13 bases agree with TRBD2. The origin of this receptor is a woman aged 40-49 years with acute or convalescent COVID-19. Specimen: peripheral blood. The CDR3 DNA sequence: TGCGCCAGCAGTGGGGGGGGACTAGCGGGGACTTACTACGAGCAGTACTTC. Translation gives CASSGGGLAGTYYEQYF.